The present T cell receptor beta chain was sequenced within a study of STAT5B mutations in CD4+ large granular lymphocyte leukemia. Notes on the study in general: TRBV06-family usage was enriched in top patient clones (8/27) versus controls (2/35).

As concerns this clone: Its antigen is not known.

The repertoire was sequenced with immunoSEQ multiplex PCR; TCRdb's copy has only in-frame clones and lacks some. This repertoire shows under 35,000 clones, approximately 74% found once; its top ten account for approximately 0.29%. V lost 5 bases and J lost 0, with 12 bases in between. Germline V gives CDR1 SEHNR, CDR2 FQNEAQ (reference sequence). The CDR3 has 15 residues. Input material: CD4+ T cells from blood buffy coats. The receptor was derived from a human donor in good health. The chain joins TRBV7-9 to TRBJ2-3; unclear D gene. In nucleotides, the CDR3 is TGTGCCAGCAGCCCCGGCGGTACTAGCACAGATACGCAGTATTTT. It is translated as CASSPGGTSTDTQYF.